The 20 T cell receptor beta chains given below trace back to one sample, sequenced in a study of T cells expressing NK-cell markers. Each CDR3 protein gets one entry in TCRdb, which reprocessed the 5' RACE reads and gives no DNA. In all, the sample yields more than 400,000 distinct CDR3 sequences. Sequenced material: blood T cells: a sorted CD56 or NKG2C T cell subset, CD4+ or CD8+ T cells, or bulk PBMC T cells (not recorded which). The receptors originated from a woman between 18 and 70 years old in good health.

V and J are TRBV12-3 or TRBV12-4 and TRBJ2-7; lacking DNA, the TRBD1 call made by TCRdb goes unchecked. The CDR3 extends over 14 amino acids. The CDR3 sequence: CASSLWDTTYEQYF.

The chain is built from TRBV7-2 and TRBJ2-1; TCRdb lists TRBD1, though no DNA is available to test this call. CDR3 length: 13 amino acids. Germline CDR1 reads SGHTA; CDR2 reads FQGNSA. CDR3 region: CASSLGQGDEQFF.

The chain is built from TRBV12-3 or TRBV12-4 and TRBJ2-1; TCRdb's assignment of TRBD2 cannot be checked, as there is no DNA. The CDR3 length is 16 residues. CDR3 in amino acids: CASLPGGRGAYNEQFF.

This sequence joins TRBV19 and TRBJ2-1; lacking DNA, the TRBD2 call made by TCRdb goes unchecked. The CDR3 runs 14 residues. Germline V gives CDR1 LNHDA, CDR2 SQIVND (reference sequence). This CDR3 reads CASSPRLALGEQFF.

The rearrangement joins TRBV6-5 to TRBJ1-6. This CDR3 region has 12 residues. CDR1 is MNHEY and CDR2 is SVGAGI in the germline V gene. This CDR3 is CASSWNNSPLHF.

V is TRBV20-1 and J is TRBJ2-7; as DNA is missing, the TRBD2 call by TCRdb cannot be tested. The CDR3 runs 12 residues. Looked up from germline, CDR1 is DFQATT and CDR2 is SNEGSKA (reference sequence). The CDR3 sequence is CSATTSGSEQYF.

This chain joins TRBV4-3 and TRBJ2-3; TCRdb names TRBD2, which stays unverified in the absence of DNA. CDR3 length equals 16 residues. CDR1 and CDR2 (germline): LGHNA, YSLEER. The CDR3 loop reads CASSQDNSWTTDTQYF.

This chain connects TRBV10-3 to TRBJ2-5; TCRdb's D call of TRBD2 is untestable without DNA. The CDR3 runs 15 residues. CDR1 ENHRY and CDR2 SYGVKD come from the germline V gene. CDR3 sequence reads: CAISVKRTSQETQYF.

This rearrangement joins TRBV6-2 or TRBV6-3 to TRBJ2-2; there is no DNA to check the TCRdb D call of TRBD2. From germline, CDR1 is MNHEY and CDR2 SVGEGT. The CDR3 has 17 amino acids. The CDR3 reads CASGELAAGVGTGELFF.

The chain uses TRBV6-5 and TRBJ2-1; with no DNA, the TCRdb D assignment of TRBD2 cannot be verified. CDR1 MNHEY and CDR2 SVGAGI come from the germline V gene. The CDR3 loop spans 18 amino acids. The CDR3 sequence is CASSYRQLKLVTYNEQFF.

The chain uses TRBV12-3 or TRBV12-4 and TRBJ2-1; TCRdb returns TRBD1, unconfirmable since there is no DNA. The CDR3 spans 14 residues. The CDR3 spells CASSFPRGWDEQFF.

This sequence joins TRBV3-1 and TRBJ2-7. Germline V CDR1 and CDR2: LGHDT, YNNKEL (reference sequence). This CDR3 comprises 12 residues. The CDR3 loop is CASSQDLREQYF.

The J gene is TRBJ2-6, the V gene TRBV9; checking the TCRdb D call of TRBD1 is not possible without DNA. CDR1 SGDLS and CDR2 YYNGEE come from the germline V gene. This CDR3 contains 19 residues. The CDR3 protein is CASSVADGRGVSGANVLTF.

The V call is TRBV20-1, the J call TRBJ2-3; TCRdb's D call of TRBD2 is untestable without DNA. There are 17 residues in the CDR3. CDR1 DFQATT and CDR2 SNEGSKA come from the germline V gene (reference sequence). The CDR3: CSARVVGLAGSTDTQYF.

The chain combines TRBV4-3 with TRBJ1-1; TCRdb selects TRBD1, and the lack of DNA leaves this call unchecked. Germline-derived CDR1 and CDR2 are LGHNA and YSLEER. The CDR3 covers 15 residues. The CDR3 protein is CASSLQRQANTEAFF.

The CDR3 is CASSLMSGQPTYNEQFF. J is TRBJ2-1 and V is TRBV12-3 or TRBV12-4; TCRdb lists TRBD1, though no DNA is available to test this call. This CDR3 region has 17 residues.

The chain joins TRBV20-1 to TRBJ2-1; TCRdb's assignment of TRBD1 cannot be checked, as there is no DNA. Germline lookup yields CDR1 DFQATT and CDR2 SNEGSKA (reference sequence). The CDR3 is 14 residues long. The CDR3 is CSARDLGTSNEQFF.

The V and J genes are TRBV20-1 and TRBJ2-5. In germline, CDR1 is DFQATT, CDR2 SNEGSKA (reference sequence). The CDR3 sequence is 12 residues long. The CDR3 spells CSARLTRETQYF.

This chain connects TRBV29-1 to TRBJ2-5; TCRdb returns TRBD1, unconfirmable since there is no DNA. Germline V gives CDR1 SQVTM, CDR2 ANQGSEA. The CDR3 sequence is 15 residues long. Here the CDR3 reads CSVALGGFSQETQYF.

The chain carries TRBV6-2 or TRBV6-3 and TRBJ2-4. In germline, CDR1 is MNHEY, CDR2 SVGEGT. The CDR3 extends over 12 amino acids. The chain's CDR3 is CASSWTKNIQYF.